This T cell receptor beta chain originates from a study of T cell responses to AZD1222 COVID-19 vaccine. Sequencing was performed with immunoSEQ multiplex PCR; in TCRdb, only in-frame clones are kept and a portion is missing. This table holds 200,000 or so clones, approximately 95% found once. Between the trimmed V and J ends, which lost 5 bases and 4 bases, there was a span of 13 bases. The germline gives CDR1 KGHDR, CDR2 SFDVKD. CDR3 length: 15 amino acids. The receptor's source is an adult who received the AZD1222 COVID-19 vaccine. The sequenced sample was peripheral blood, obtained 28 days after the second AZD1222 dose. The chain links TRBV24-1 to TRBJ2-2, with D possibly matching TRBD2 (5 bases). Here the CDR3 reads CATSVAPSFTGELFF. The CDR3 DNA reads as TGTGCCACCAGTGTGGCCCCTAGCTTCACCGGGGAGCTGTTTTTT.